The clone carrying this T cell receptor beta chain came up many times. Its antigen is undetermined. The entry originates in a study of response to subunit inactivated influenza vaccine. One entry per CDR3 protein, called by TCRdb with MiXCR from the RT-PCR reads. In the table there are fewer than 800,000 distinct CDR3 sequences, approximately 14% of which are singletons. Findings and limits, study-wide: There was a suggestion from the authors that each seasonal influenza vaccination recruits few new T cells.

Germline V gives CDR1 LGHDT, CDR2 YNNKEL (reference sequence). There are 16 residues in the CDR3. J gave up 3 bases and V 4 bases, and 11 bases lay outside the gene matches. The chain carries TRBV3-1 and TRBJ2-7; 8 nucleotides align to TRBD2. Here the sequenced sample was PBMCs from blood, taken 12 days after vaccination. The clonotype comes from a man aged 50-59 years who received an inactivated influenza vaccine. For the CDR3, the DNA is TGTGCCAGCAGCCCCCATAGCGGGGCCCTCTTCTACGAGCAGTACTTC. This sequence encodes CASSPHSGALFYEQYF.